The rows below give T cell receptor beta chains drawn from one sample of a study of T-cell memory formation after mild COVID-19. MiXCR, run by TCRdb on the 5' RACE reads, gives a single entry per CDR3 protein. The sample records about 470,000 distinct CDR3 sequences, around a quarter being singletons. The sequenced material came from PBMCs or a T cell subset sorted from them (not recorded which). All receptors derive from an adult woman who had mild COVID-19 (a few samples of this study predate the infection). Cell type and time point are not known. CDR3s include the opening cysteine and the closing phenylalanine or tryptophan. Fields, in order: clone size, D gene, J gene, V gene, CDR3 protein, CDR3 DNA. D genes are given only for firm matches. Expanded clones get a size class; other rows say once, few or many, or leave the size out.

few TRBD2 TRBJ2-1 TRBV5-1 CASSSTSGPRNEQFF TGCGCCAGCAGCTCGACTAGCGGCCCTAGGAATGAGCAGTTCTTC
NA TRBD2 TRBJ2-2 TRBV4-2 CASSQGATSGTGELFF TGTGCCAGCAGCCAAGGGGCTACTAGCGGGACCGGGGAGCTGTTTTTT
few NA TRBJ2-1 TRBV7-3 CASSLLAWGLPRDPLNNEQFF TGTGCCAGCAGCTTACTTGCATGGGGGCTGCCCAGGGACCCACTTAACAATGAGCAGTTCTTC
NA TRBD1 TRBJ1-1 TRBV10-3 CAISGTGGNTEAFF TGTGCCATCAGTGGGACAGGGGGGAACACTGAAGCTTTCTTT
few TRBD1 TRBJ1-2 TRBV7-9 CASSLSSTGTYTF TGTGCCAGCAGCTTAAGTTCGACAGGGACCTACACCTTC
few NA TRBJ1-1 TRBV5-1 CASSLVGGMNTEAFF TGCGCCAGCAGCTTGGTAGGGGGGATGAACACTGAAGCTTTCTTT
few TRBD1 TRBJ2-7 TRBV5-1 CASSPWTGPTYEQYF TGCGCCAGCAGCCCATGGACAGGGCCGACCTACGAGCAGTACTTC
NA TRBD2 TRBJ2-1 TRBV5-5 CASSSAGGLSYNEQFF TGTGCCAGCAGCTCCGCGGGGGGCCTCTCCTACAATGAGCAGTTCTTC
few NA TRBJ2-5 TRBV29-1 CSVDFGGGRGETQYF TGCAGCGTTGATTTCGGCGGGGGCAGGGGAGAGACCCAGTACTTC
few NA TRBJ2-1 TRBV15 CATSARQYNEQFF TGTGCCACCAGCGCCCGACAGTACAATGAGCAGTTCTTC
few NA TRBJ1-2 TRBV27 CASSLSPALPPSF TGTGCCAGCAGTTTATCTCCCGCCCTCCCGCCTTCCTTC
NA NA TRBJ1-1 TRBV5-1 CASRSSGFSEAFF TGCGCCAGCAGATCTTCAGGGTTTTCTGAAGCTTTCTTT
NA TRBD2 TRBJ2-5 TRBV20-1 CSASMASGSYRQETQYF TGCAGTGCTAGTATGGCTAGCGGGAGCTATCGGCAAGAGACCCAGTACTTC
NA TRBD2 TRBJ2-2 TRBV3-1 CASSQGTSPGELFF TGTGCCAGCAGCCAAGGGACTAGCCCCGGGGAGCTGTTTTTT
few NA TRBJ2-1 TRBV11-3 CASSSGGTSSYNEQFF TGTGCCAGCAGCTCCGGGGGCACGAGCTCCTACAATGAGCAGTTCTTC
NA NA TRBJ2-7 TRBV5-6 CASTNTYEQYF TGTGCCAGCACCAACACCTACGAGCAGTACTTC
once NA TRBJ2-3 TRBV4-1 CASSQDRESTDTQYF TGCGCCAGCAGCCAAGATCGGGAGAGCACAGATACGCAGTATTTT
few TRBD2 TRBJ2-5 TRBV6-6 CASSYSGTSETQYF TGTGCCAGCAGTTACTCCGGGACTAGCGAGACCCAGTACTTC
NA NA TRBJ2-7 TRBV6-6 CASSPTWRSDPYF TGTGCCAGCAGTCCTACGTGGAGGTCGGACCCGTACTTC
NA NA TRBJ1-4 TRBV9 CASSVGGVHEKLFF TGTGCCAGCAGCGTAGGAGGAGTCCATGAAAAACTGTTTTTT
NA TRBD2 TRBJ2-1 TRBV9 CASGLLAEQNNEQFF TGTGCCAGCGGCCTACTAGCGGAACAAAACAATGAGCAGTTCTTC
NA TRBD1 TRBJ2-5 TRBV5-4 CASSFPTGGMETQYF TGTGCCAGCAGCTTTCCAACAGGGGGCATGGAGACCCAGTACTTC
NA NA TRBJ1-5 TRBV6-5 CASSYSSGWQPQHF TGTGCCAGCAGTTACTCTTCAGGTTGGCAGCCCCAGCATTTT
NA NA TRBJ1-4 TRBV12-3/TRBV12-4 CASSPQGSIREKLFF TGTGCCAGCAGCCCACAGGGTTCTATTCGGGAAAAACTGTTTTTT
NA NA TRBJ2-5 TRBV5-1 CASSLDRRDQETQYF TGCGCCAGCAGCTTGGACAGGAGAGACCAAGAGACCCAGTACTTC
NA TRBD2 TRBJ2-7 TRBV11-2 CASSPRTSGMPYEQYF TGTGCCAGCAGCCCCCGGACTAGCGGGATGCCCTACGAGCAGTACTTC
few NA TRBJ2-2 TRBV29-1 CSVVGGAHNTGELFF TGCAGCGTTGTAGGAGGGGCGCACAACACCGGGGAGCTGTTTTTT
once NA TRBJ1-5 TRBV21-1 CASRSSGADQPQHF TGTGCCAGCAGATCATCAGGAGCGGATCAGCCCCAGCATTTT
few NA TRBJ2-3 TRBV20-1 CSARASTSTDTQYF TGCAGTGCTAGAGCCTCGACTAGCACAGATACGCAGTATTTT
few NA TRBJ1-2 TRBV4-3 CASSQDGAALWGYTF TGCGCCAGCAGCCAAGATGGGGCAGCTCTCTGGGGCTACACCTTC
NA NA TRBJ2-5 TRBV7-8 CASSSSQLRGGEQYF TGTGCCAGCAGCTCCAGTCAATTACGGGGAGGAGAGCAGTACTTC
many NA TRBJ1-1 TRBV11-3 CASSPPNTEAFF TGTGCCAGCAGTCCCCCGAACACTGAAGCTTTCTTT
NA NA TRBJ2-3 TRBV3-1 CASSLTGDTDTQCF TGTGCCAGCAGCCTTACTGGGGACACAGATACGCAGTGTTTT
NA NA TRBJ2-1 TRBV5-4 CASSLAGKGRDRGLFF TGTGCCAGCAGCTTGGCCGGGAAGGGCAGGGACCGAGGGCTGTTCTTC
few NA TRBJ2-7 TRBV4-3 CASSLLWDISYEQYF TGCGCCAGCAGCCTCCTATGGGATATCTCCTACGAGCAGTACTTC
NA NA TRBJ2-5 TRBV7-6 CASSTLEEETQYF TGTGCCAGCAGCACCCTCGAGGAAGAGACCCAGTACTTC
NA TRBD1 TRBJ2-7 TRBV28 CASSRTATGTAYEQYF TGTGCCAGCAGTCGAACCGCCACCGGGACAGCCTACGAGCAGTACTTC
NA NA TRBJ2-2 TRBV20-1 CSAPTVGELFF TGCAGTGCTCCCACAGTCGGGGAGCTGTTTTTT
NA TRBD1 TRBJ2-1 TRBV27 CASSPGQGGWNEQFF TGTGCCAGCAGTCCGGGACAGGGGGGGTGGAATGAGCAGTTCTTC
few TRBD2 TRBJ2-5 TRBV12-3/TRBV12-4 CASSISSGDRSQYF TGTGCCAGCAGTATATCTAGCGGCGATCGGTCCCAGTACTTC
NA NA TRBJ1-2 TRBV12-3/TRBV12-4 CASRPGRLYYGYTF TGTGCCAGCAGGCCGGGCCGCCTCTATTATGGCTACACCTTC
few NA TRBJ2-1 TRBV6-2/TRBV6-3 CASSYSFGGIHNEQFF TGTGCCAGCAGTTACTCTTTCGGGGGAATTCACAATGAGCAGTTCTTC
many TRBD2 TRBJ2-3 TRBV7-9 CASSYSQGGPADTQYF TGTGCCAGCAGCTACTCGCAGGGAGGGCCCGCAGATACGCAGTATTTT
few NA TRBJ1-2 TRBV19 CASRDQQGRGYTF TGTGCCAGTAGAGATCAACAGGGACGTGGCTACACCTTC
few TRBD2 TRBJ2-1 TRBV15 CATSRDHTSGSVNEQFF TGTGCCACCAGCAGGGACCATACTAGCGGGAGTGTCAATGAGCAGTTCTTC
NA NA TRBJ2-5 TRBV12-3/TRBV12-4 CASSLTKVAQYF TGTGCCAGCAGTTTGACAAAGGTGGCCCAGTACTTC
few NA TRBJ1-1 TRBV6-5 CASSYSKGWVSGTEAFF TGTGCCAGCAGTTACTCAAAGGGTTGGGTAAGCGGGACTGAAGCTTTCTTT
few NA TRBJ1-1 TRBV29-1 CSSRSGDTEAFF TGCAGCTCCCGATCTGGGGACACTGAAGCTTTCTTT
NA NA TRBJ1-2 TRBV18 CASSPPDVQGEIEYGYTF TGTGCCAGCTCACCACCGGACGTACAGGGAGAGATAGAATATGGCTACACCTTC
many NA TRBJ2-1 TRBV12-3/TRBV12-4 CASSLDGGTYNEQFF TGTGCCAGCAGTTTAGATGGTGGGACCTACAATGAGCAGTTCTTC
NA TRBD2 TRBJ2-7 TRBV20-1 CSASGGLAGGPYEQYF TGCAGTGCTAGTGGGGGCCTAGCGGGAGGGCCCTACGAGCAGTACTTC
NA NA TRBJ2-1 TRBV25-1 CASSAFTGSYNEQFF TGTGCCAGCAGTGCCTTCACCGGCTCTTACAATGAGCAGTTCTTC
few NA TRBJ2-6 TRBV3-1 CASSLHTGANVLTF TGTGCCAGCTCATTACACACTGGGGCCAACGTCCTGACTTTC
NA TRBD1 TRBJ1-1 TRBV30 CAWSVRRTGTNTEAFF TGTGCCTGGAGTGTACGGAGGACAGGGACGAACACTGAAGCTTTCTTT
few NA TRBJ2-1 TRBV10-3 CAIRAGIRNEQFF TGTGCCATCCGAGCCGGGATTAGGAATGAGCAGTTCTTC
NA NA TRBJ1-4 TRBV29-1 CSVEGVPGREKLFF TGCAGCGTTGAAGGGGTCCCAGGGCGAGAAAAACTGTTTTTT
NA NA TRBJ2-1 TRBV4-3 CASSQDVGPYNEQFF TGCGCCAGCAGCCAAGATGTCGGACCCTACAATGAGCAGTTCTTC